What follows are 17 T cell receptor beta chains derived from one specimen sequenced in a study of radiation and T cells in renal cell carcinoma. Time point defined: baseline pretreatment blood. Treatment in this sample: 15 Gy SBRT to primary tumor, nephrectomy 4 weeks later. Here immunoSEQ multiplex PCR was the method, and the copy in TCRdb shows in-frame clones only, minus some. Of tens of thousands of clones listed, 82% are singletons. This specimen was blood, taken from a patient whose treatment included radiotherapy and nephrectomy. These receptors were taken from a man in his sixties with renal cell carcinoma.

V gene TRBV5-1 combines with J gene TRBJ2-3, with 7 bases fitting TRBD2. There are 16 residues in the CDR3. Germline V gene lookup returns CDR1 SGHRS and CDR2 YFSETQ. The ends lost 0 bases at V and 1 base at J; junction bases unmatched: 5. CDR3 sequence (DNA): TGCGCCAGCAGCTTGGGCGGGGGACGGGGCACAGATACGCAGTATTTT. Amino acids: CASSLGGGRGTDTQYF.

Only one count was recorded for this clone. The chain employs TRBV19 and TRBJ2-6; a possible D gene is TRBD1 (6 bases). With 6 bases removed from V and 0 bases from J, the gap between germline ends came to 9 bases. The CDR3 runs to 15 residues. The V gene's germline CDR1 is LNHDA and CDR2 SQIVND (reference sequence). The CDR3 region has the DNA TGTGCCAGTAGGCCCAGGGGCTCTGGGGCCAACGTCCTGACTTTC. It is translated as CASRPRGSGANVLTF.

Notes on this clone: The same CDR3 also results from other DNA sequences found in this sample. This rearrangement joins TRBV7-7 to TRBJ2-5; 9 bases align to TRBD1. This CDR3 contains 14 residues. Germline values: CDR1 SSHAT, CDR2 FNYEAQ (reference sequence). With 5 bases clipped from V and 4 bases from J, the junction kept 5 bases outside the gene matches. This CDR3 is CASSPTGGGETQYF. For the CDR3, the DNA is TGTGCCAGCAGCCCGACAGGGGGAGGAGAGACCCAGTACTTC.

The chain carries TRBV5-6 and TRBJ2-1; 9 positions agree with TRBD2. V was clipped by 1 base and J by 4 bases; unmatched bases: 9. From germline, CDR1 is SGHDT and CDR2 YYEEEE. This CDR3 has 17 residues. The CDR3 sequence: CASSLRSSGSFYNEQFF. For the CDR3, the DNA is TGTGCCAGCAGCTTGAGGAGTAGCGGGAGTTTTTACAATGAGCAGTTCTTC.

This clone was seen a handful of times. The chain couples TRBV30 to TRBJ2-7, with a weak D call TRBD1 (6 bases). The CDR3 covers 13 residues. V was cut by 4 bases and J by 0 bases, with 10 bases left in between. CDR1 GTSNPN and CDR2 SVGIG come from the germline V gene (reference sequence). This chain's CDR3 is CAWIQDSSYEQYF. The CDR3 nucleotides are TGTGCCTGGATTCAGGACAGCTCCTACGAGCAGTACTTC.

The rearrangement uses TRBV19 and TRBJ2-7; 12 bases match TRBD1. The CDR3 covers 15 residues. V was clipped by 3 bases and J by 4 bases; unmatched bases: 4. CDR1 LNHDA and CDR2 SQIVND come from the germline V gene (reference sequence). CDR3 sequence reads: CASSIGTGGPYEQYF. The CDR3, as DNA: TGTGCCAGTAGTATTGGGACAGGGGGCCCTTACGAGCAGTACTTC.

This clone was recorded once. The genes are TRBV5-1 and TRBJ2-1; 9 nucleotides line up with TRBD1. The CDR3 consists of 13 residues. CDR1 is SGHRS, CDR2 YFSETQ, per germline. V lost 9 bases, J lost 9 bases, and 10 bases stayed unmatched. In DNA form, the CDR3 reads TGCGCCACCCGGGACAGGGAGGTGGGTGAGCAGTTCTTC. This gives the protein CATRDREVGEQFF. The variable domain in full, with the rest retrieved from reference TRBV5-1 and TRBJ2-1, is KAGVTQTPRYLIKTRGQQVTLSCSPISGHRSVSWYQQTPGQGLQFLFEYFSETQRNKGNFPGRFSGRQFSNSRSEMNVSTLELGDSALYLCATRDREVGEQFFGPGTRLTVL.

The chain joins TRBV7-9 to TRBJ2-5, with 7 nucleotides matching TRBD2. Trimming cost V 0 bases and J 5 bases; bases outside gene matches: 6. CDR1 SEHNR and CDR2 FQNEAQ come from the germline V gene (reference sequence). There are 15 residues in the CDR3. The CDR3 reads CASSLAGGKEETQYF. The DNA of the CDR3 is TGTGCCAGCAGCTTAGCGGGAGGGAAGGAGGAGACCCAGTACTTC.

This sequence joins TRBV9 and TRBJ2-3; 11 bases align to TRBD2. The CDR3 is 16 amino acids. V was clipped by 3 bases and J by 5 bases; unmatched bases: 8. The germline gives CDR1 SGDLS, CDR2 YYNGEE. The CDR3 region has the DNA TGTGCCAGCAGCGAGAGGGTAGCGGGAGGGAGAGATACGCAGTATTTT. Translated: CASSERVAGGRDTQYF.

This clone was observed a single time. J is TRBJ1-4 and V is TRBV5-1; possible D gene TRBD1, 6 bases. Trimming cost V 0 bases and J 7 bases, with 13 bases left between them. The germline V gene has CDR1 SGHRS and CDR2 YFSETQ. This CDR3 has 15 residues. CDR3 coding DNA: TGCGCCAGCAGCTTGGGTACAGGGCGGGGTGAAAAACTGTTTTTT. This gives the protein CASSLGTGRGEKLFF.

CDR3 nucleotides: TGTGCCAGCAAGATAGAAGATACGCAGTATTTT. This encodes CASKIEDTQYF. The chain combines TRBV2 with TRBJ2-3, with unresolved D. V lost 7 bases and J lost 5, with 7 bases in between. Germline values: CDR1 SNHLY, CDR2 FYNNEI. The CDR3 length is 11 residues.

This clone was counted a few times. The V gene is TRBV7-2, the J gene TRBJ2-5; TRBD2 matches 9 bases. Germline values: CDR1 SGHTA, CDR2 FQGNSA. The J segment lost 7 bases and the V segment lost 1 base, leaving 10 bases of the junction unmatched. This CDR3 region has 16 residues. The CDR3 bases are TGTGCCAGCAGCTTAGACGCGGGAGGGGGCCAGGGGACCCAGTACTTC. Its translation: CASSLDAGGGQGTQYF.

The V and J genes are TRBV29-1 and TRBJ2-7; D may be TRBD1 (6 bases). Germline CDR1 and CDR2: SQVTM and ANQGSEA. The CDR3 consists of 13 residues. The CDR3 loop reads CSSTGIGSYEQYF. In DNA, the CDR3 is TGCAGTTCAACAGGGATTGGCTCCTACGAGCAGTACTTC.

CDR3 region: CASSGTGQEETQYF. CDR3 nucleotides: TGTGCCAGCAGTGGGACGGGGCAGGAGGAGACCCAGTACTTC. The chain combines TRBV2 with TRBJ2-5; D possibly uses TRBD1 or TRBD2 (5 bases each). Trimming stripped 4 bases from V and 5 bases from J, with 14 bases between. The germline gives CDR1 SNHLY, CDR2 FYNNEI. The CDR3 contains 14 residues.

The rearrangement uses TRBV6-6 and TRBJ1-2; TRBD1 aligns across 8 bases. The trim removed 5 bases at V and 6 bases at J, leaving 8 bases unmatched. Germline loops: CDR1 MNHNY, CDR2 SVGAGI (reference sequence). The CDR3 sequence is 14 residues long. The CDR3 coding sequence is TGTGCCAGCAGTCAGGACAGGGCCTGGAATGGCTACACCTTC. Its protein is CASSQDRAWNGYTF.

The gene calls are TRBV28 and TRBJ1-2; the D is unclear. CDR1 is MDHEN and CDR2 is SYDVKM in the germline V gene. Trimming left V 3 bases short and J 3 bases short, with 8 bases between. The CDR3 contains 13 residues. The CDR3 region is CASSLGGYYGYTF. CDR3 DNA: TGTGCCAGCAGTTTGGGCGGATACTATGGCTACACCTTC.

The chain joins TRBV7-2 to TRBJ2-7; 11 bases align to TRBD2. CDR3 length: 14 amino acids. V shed 7 bases and J 9 bases; nucleotides not matched to a gene: 11. Germline V gene sequence: CDR1 SGHTA, CDR2 FQGNSA. The CDR3 reads CASNTGTSGAVQYF. The DNA of the CDR3 is TGTGCCAGCAACACCGGGACTAGCGGAGCCGTGCAGTACTTC.